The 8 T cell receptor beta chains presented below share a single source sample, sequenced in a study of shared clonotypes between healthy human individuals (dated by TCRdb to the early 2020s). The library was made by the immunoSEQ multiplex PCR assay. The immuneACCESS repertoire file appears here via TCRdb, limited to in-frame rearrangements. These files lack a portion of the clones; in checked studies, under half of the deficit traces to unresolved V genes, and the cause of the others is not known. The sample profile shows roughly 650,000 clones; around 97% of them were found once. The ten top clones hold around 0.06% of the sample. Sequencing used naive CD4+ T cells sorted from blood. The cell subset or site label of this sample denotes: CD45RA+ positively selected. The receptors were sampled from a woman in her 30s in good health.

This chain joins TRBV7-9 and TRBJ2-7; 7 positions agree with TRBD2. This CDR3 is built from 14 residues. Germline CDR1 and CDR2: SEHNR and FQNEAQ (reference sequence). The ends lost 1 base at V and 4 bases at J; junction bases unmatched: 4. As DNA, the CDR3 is TGTGCCAGCAGCTTAGGCCTAGCGGATTACGAGCAGTACTTC. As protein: CASSLGLADYEQYF. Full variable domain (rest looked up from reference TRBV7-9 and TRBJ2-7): DTGVSQNPRHKITKRGQNVTFRCDPISEHNRLYWYRQTLGQGPEFLTYFQNEAQLEKSRLLSDRFSAERPKGSFSTLEIQRTEQGDSAMYLCASSLGLADYEQYFGPGTRLTVT.

CDR3 region: CASRFGLAGTDTQYF. The CDR3 DNA sequence: TGTGCCAGTCGATTTGGACTAGCGGGCACAGATACGCAGTATTTT. The chain uses TRBV25-1 and TRBJ2-3; 10 bases are shared with TRBD2. Germline loops: CDR1 MGHDK, CDR2 SYGVNS. The CDR3 length is 15 residues. J gave up 1 base and V 9 bases, and 7 bases lay outside the gene matches.

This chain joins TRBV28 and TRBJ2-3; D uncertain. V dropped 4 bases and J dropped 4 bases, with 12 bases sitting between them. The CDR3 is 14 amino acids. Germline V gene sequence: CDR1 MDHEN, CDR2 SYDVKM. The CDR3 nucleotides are TGTGCCAGCAGTTCGCCTAGTAGTGCAGATACGCAGTATTTT. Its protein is CASSSPSSADTQYF.

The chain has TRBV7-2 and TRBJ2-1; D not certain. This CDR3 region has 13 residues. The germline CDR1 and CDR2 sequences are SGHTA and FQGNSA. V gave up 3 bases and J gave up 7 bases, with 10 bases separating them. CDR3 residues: CASSFGVLNEQFF. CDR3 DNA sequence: TGTGCCAGCAGCTTTGGGGTCTTGAATGAGCAGTTCTTC. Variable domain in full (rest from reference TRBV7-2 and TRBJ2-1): GAGVSQSPSNKVTEKGKDVELRCDPISGHTALYWYRQSLGQGLEFLIYFQGNSAPDKSGLPSDRFSAERTGGSVSTLTIQRTQQEDSAVYLCASSFGVLNEQFFGPGTRLTVL.

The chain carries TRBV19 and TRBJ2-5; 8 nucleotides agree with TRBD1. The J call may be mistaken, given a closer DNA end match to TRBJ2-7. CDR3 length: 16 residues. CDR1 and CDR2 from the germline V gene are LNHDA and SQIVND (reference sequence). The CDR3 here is CASSTEGQGGHGEQYF. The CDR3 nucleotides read TGTGCCAGTAGTACCGAAGGACAGGGTGGCCACGGCGAGCAGTACTTC.

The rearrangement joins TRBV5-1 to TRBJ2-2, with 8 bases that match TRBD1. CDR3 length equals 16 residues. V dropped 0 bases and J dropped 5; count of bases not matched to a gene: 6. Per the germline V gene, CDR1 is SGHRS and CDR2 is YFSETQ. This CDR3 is CASSLGDRGRTGELFF. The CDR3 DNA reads TGCGCCAGCAGCTTGGGAGACAGGGGTCGGACCGGGGAGCTGTTTTTT.

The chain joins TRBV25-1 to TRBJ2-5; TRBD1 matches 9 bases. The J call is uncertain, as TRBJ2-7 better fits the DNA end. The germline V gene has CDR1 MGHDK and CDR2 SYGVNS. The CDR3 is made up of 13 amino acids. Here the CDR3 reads CASSADRGYEQYF. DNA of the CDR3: TGTGCCAGCAGTGCGGACAGGGGCTACGAGCAGTACTTC.

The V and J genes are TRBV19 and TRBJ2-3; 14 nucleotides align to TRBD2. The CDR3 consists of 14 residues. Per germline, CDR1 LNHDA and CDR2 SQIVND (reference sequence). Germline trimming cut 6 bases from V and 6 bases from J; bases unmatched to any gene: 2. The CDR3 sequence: CASRRLAGGDTQYF. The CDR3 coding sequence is TGTGCCAGTAGAAGACTAGCGGGAGGGGATACGCAGTATTTT.